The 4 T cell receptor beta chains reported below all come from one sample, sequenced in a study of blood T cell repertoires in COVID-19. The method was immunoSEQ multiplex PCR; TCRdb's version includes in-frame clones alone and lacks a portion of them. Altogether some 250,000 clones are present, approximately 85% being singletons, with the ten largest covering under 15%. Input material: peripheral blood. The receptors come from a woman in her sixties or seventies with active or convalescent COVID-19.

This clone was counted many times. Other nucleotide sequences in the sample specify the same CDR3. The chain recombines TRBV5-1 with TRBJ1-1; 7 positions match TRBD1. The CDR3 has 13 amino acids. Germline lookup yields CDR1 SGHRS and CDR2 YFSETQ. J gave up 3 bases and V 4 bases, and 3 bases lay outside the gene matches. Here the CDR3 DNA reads TGCGCCAGCAGCATTCAGGGGGACACTGAAGCTTTCTTT. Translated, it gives CASSIQGDTEAFF.

Written as DNA, the CDR3 is TGTGCCAGCAGCCGGGGAACAGAGTTGCTCACCATATATTTT. Protein sequence: CASSRGTELLTIYF. The J gene is TRBJ1-3, the V gene TRBV7-9; no firm D call. Germline-derived CDR1 and CDR2 are SEHNR and FQNEAQ (reference sequence). Between the trimmed V and J ends, which lost 5 bases and 9 bases, there was a span of 17 bases. The CDR3 has 14 amino acids. Combining the CDR3 with reference TRBV7-9 and TRBJ1-3 gives the whole variable domain DTGVSQNPRHKITKRGQNVTFRCDPISEHNRLYWYRQTLGQGPEFLTYFQNEAQLEKSRLLSDRFSAERPKGSFSTLEIQRTEQGDSAMYLCASSRGTELLTIYFGEGSWLTVV.

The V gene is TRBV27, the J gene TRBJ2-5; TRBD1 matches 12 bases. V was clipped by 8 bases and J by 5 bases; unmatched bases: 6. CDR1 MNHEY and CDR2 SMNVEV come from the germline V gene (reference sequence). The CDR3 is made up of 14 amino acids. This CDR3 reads CASWDRGRKETQYF. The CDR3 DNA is TGTGCCAGCTGGGACAGGGGGCGAAAGGAGACCCAGTACTTC.

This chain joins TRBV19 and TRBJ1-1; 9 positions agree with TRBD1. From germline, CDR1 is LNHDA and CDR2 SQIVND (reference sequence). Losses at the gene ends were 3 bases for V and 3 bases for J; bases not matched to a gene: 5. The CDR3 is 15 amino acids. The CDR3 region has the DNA TGTGCCAGTAGTATCTTCGGACAGGGGCACACTGAAGCTTTCTTT. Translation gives CASSIFGQGHTEAFF.